The 11 T cell receptor beta chains below were found in one sample sequenced in a study of vaccination and CD4 T cells after COVID-19. Stated treatment: roughly 10-day PBMC culture with coronavirus spike peptide pools or control peptides (ViraFEST assay). Their antigens remain unidentified. Sequencing of cultured CD4+ T cell DNA used the Oncomine TCR Beta short-read assay. TCRdb re-called the PCR reads through MiXCR, storing one row per CDR3 protein. This sample carries about 8,500 distinct CDR3 sequences, less than 55% of them seen once, and the ten largest clones take under 25%. The sample taken for sequencing was CD4+ T cells from blood, cultured in vitro. These receptors were taken from a human donor who had recovered from COVID-19.

The chain is built from TRBV11-3 and TRBJ1-6; TRBD1 might be the D (6 bases). V lost 0 bases, J lost 7 bases, and 13 bases lay in between. Looked up from germline, CDR1 is SGHNT and CDR2 is YENEEA. CDR3 length: 16 residues. Here the CDR3 DNA reads TGTGCCAGCAGCTTAGAATGGGGGCCGGACAATTCACCCCTCCACTTT. Translation gives CASSLEWGPDNSPLHF.

V usage is TRBV20-1 and J usage is TRBJ2-7; 11 bases fit TRBD2. Trimming removed 1 base from V and 1 base from J; junction bases left unmatched: 3. The CDR3 consists of 15 residues. Germline V lookup: CDR1 DFQATT, CDR2 SNEGSKA (reference sequence). CDR3 DNA sequence: TGCAGTGCTAGAGTAGGGACTAGCGGATCCTACGAGCAGTACTTC. Amino acids: CSARVGTSGSYEQYF.

In DNA, the CDR3 is TGTGCCAGCATTGTTAAAGCGGGTGCACTCGAGCAGTACTTC. Protein: CASIVKAGALEQYF. The genes are TRBV6-1 and TRBJ2-7; D might be TRBD2 (6 bases). The CDR3 is 14 residues long. V dropped 7 bases and J dropped 6 bases, with 19 bases sitting between them. The germline V gene has CDR1 MNHNS and CDR2 SASEGT.

This clonotype was seen once. The genes are TRBV11-2 and TRBJ2-1; perhaps TRBD2 as D (5 bases). The CDR3 extends over 15 amino acids. The germline V gene has CDR1 SGHAT and CDR2 FQNNGV. V lost 6 bases and J lost 5, with 17 bases in between. CDR3 sequence reads: CASRQWGMRDNEQFF. CDR3 nucleotide sequence: TGTGCCAGCAGACAATGGGGTATGAGGGACAATGAGCAGTTCTTC.

This clonotype was detected a few times. The chain recombines TRBV5-1 with TRBJ1-6; tentative D call: TRBD1 (6 bases). The germline V gene has CDR1 SGHRS and CDR2 YFSETQ. The CDR3 spans 16 residues. V gave up 4 bases and J gave up 7 bases, with 18 bases separating them. CDR3: CASSLTGSVRNSPLHF. CDR3 coding DNA: TGCGCCAGCAGCCTTACAGGGTCTGTGAGGAATTCACCCCTCCACTTT.

The chain uses TRBV29-1 and TRBJ2-5, with D possibly TRBD2 on 6 matching bases. CDR3 length: 13 residues. Germline V gene data show CDR1 as SQVTM and CDR2 as ANQGSEA. V was shortened by 4 bases and J by 1 base, with 10 bases between the two germline ends. DNA of the CDR3: TGCAGCGTTGCGGCGGGGACCCAAGAGACCCAGTACTTC. Its translation is CSVAAGTQETQYF.

The rearrangement uses TRBV28 and TRBJ1-5, with 7 bases aligning to TRBD1. Germline V gene sequence: CDR1 MDHEN, CDR2 SYDVKM. CDR3 length equals 15 residues. The J segment lost 0 bases and the V segment lost 6 bases, leaving 5 bases of the junction unmatched. CDR3 amino acids: CASSRGQISNQPQHF. The CDR3 coding sequence is TGTGCCAGCAGCCGGGGACAGATTAGCAATCAGCCCCAGCATTTT.

The chain couples TRBV6-5 to TRBJ1-2; tentative D call: TRBD1 (5 bases). The CDR3 length is 15 residues. V was cut by 0 bases and J by 7 bases, with 15 bases left in between. Germline CDR1 is MNHEY and CDR2 is SVGAGI. The CDR3 sequence: CASSYSGTLTGGYTF. DNA for the CDR3: TGTGCCAGCAGTTACTCGGGGACCCTTACCGGTGGCTACACCTTC.

This clonotype is judged medium-sized. The CDR3 spells CSASDGSDYGYTF. The CDR3 region has the DNA TGCAGTGCTAGCGATGGATCAGACTATGGCTACACCTTC. The chain is built from TRBV20-1 and TRBJ1-2, with D unclear. This CDR3 comprises 13 residues. The germline CDR1 and CDR2 sequences are DFQATT and SNEGSKA (reference sequence). V lost 3 bases and J lost 3, with 11 bases in between.

The genes are TRBV24-1 and TRBJ2-2, with D perhaps given as TRBD1 or TRBD2 (6 bases each). This CDR3 comprises 15 residues. V lost 4 bases and J 5 bases, leaving 13 bases between the germline ends. Germline V gene lookup returns CDR1 KGHDR and CDR2 SFDVKD. CDR3 sequence: CATSEPGAPTGELFF. The DNA for the CDR3 is TGTGCCACCAGTGAGCCGGGGGCGCCTACCGGGGAGCTGTTTTTT.

V usage is TRBV6-1 and J usage is TRBJ1-6; no reliable D call. From germline, CDR1 is MNHNS and CDR2 SASEGT. V lost 6 bases and J lost 10, with 7 bases in between. The length of the CDR3 is 11 residues. This CDR3 is CASSNGSPLHF. The CDR3 DNA reads TGTGCCAGCAGCAACGGGTCACCCCTCCACTTT.